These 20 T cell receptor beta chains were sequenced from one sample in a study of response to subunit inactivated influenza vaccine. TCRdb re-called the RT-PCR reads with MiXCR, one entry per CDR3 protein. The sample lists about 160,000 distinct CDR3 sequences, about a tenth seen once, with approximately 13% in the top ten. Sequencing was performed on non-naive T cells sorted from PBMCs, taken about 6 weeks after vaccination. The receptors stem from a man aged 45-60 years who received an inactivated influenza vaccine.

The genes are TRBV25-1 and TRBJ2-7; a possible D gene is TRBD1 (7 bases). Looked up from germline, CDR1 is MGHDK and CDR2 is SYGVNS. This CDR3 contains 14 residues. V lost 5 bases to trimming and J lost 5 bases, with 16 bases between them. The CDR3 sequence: CASSTQGGIDEQYF. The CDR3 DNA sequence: TGTGCCAGCAGTACTCAGGGGGGAATCGACGAGCAGTACTTC.

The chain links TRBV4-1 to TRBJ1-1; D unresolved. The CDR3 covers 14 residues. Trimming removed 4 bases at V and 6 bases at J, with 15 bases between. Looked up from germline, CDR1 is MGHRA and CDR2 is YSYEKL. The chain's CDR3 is CASSRGTPGSEAFF. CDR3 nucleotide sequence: TGCGCCAGCAGCCGCGGTACCCCCGGGTCTGAAGCTTTCTTT.

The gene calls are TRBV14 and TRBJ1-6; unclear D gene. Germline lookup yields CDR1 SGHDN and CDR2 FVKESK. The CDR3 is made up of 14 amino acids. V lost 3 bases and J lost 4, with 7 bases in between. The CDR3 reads CASSQETYNSPLHF. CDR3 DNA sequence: TGTGCCAGCAGCCAGGAGACTTATAATTCACCCCTCCACTTT.

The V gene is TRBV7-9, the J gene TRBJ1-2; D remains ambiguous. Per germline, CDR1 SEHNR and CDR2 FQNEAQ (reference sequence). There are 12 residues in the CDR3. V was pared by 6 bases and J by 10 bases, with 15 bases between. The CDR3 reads CASRLFPGDYTF. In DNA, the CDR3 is TGTGCCAGCAGGTTATTCCCCGGGGACTACACCTTC.

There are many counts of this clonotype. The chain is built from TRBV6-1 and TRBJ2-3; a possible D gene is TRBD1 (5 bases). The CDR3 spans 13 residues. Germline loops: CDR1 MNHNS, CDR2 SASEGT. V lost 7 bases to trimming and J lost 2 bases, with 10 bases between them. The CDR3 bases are TGTGCCAGCATAGACAGAAACACAGATACGCAGTATTTT. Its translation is CASIDRNTDTQYF.

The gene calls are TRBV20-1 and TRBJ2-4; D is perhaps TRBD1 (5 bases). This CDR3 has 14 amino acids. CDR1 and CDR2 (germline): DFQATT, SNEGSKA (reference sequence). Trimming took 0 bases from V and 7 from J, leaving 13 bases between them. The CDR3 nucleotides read TGCAGTGCTAGAGATCGACAGAAAAATAACATTCAGTACTTC. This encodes CSARDRQKNNIQYF.

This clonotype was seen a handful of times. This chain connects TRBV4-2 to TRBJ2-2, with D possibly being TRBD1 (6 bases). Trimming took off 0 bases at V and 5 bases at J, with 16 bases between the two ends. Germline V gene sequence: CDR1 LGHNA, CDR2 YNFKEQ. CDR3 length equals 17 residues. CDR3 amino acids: CASSQELQQGVTGELFF. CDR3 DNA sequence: TGTGCCAGCAGCCAAGAGTTGCAACAGGGAGTGACCGGGGAGCTGTTTTTT.

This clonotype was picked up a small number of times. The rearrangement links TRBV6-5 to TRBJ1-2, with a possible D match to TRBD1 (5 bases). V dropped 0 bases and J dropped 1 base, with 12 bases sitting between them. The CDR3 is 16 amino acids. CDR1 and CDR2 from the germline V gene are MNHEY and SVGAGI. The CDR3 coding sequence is TGTGCCAGCAGTTACTCAAGCGGCAGGGTTAACTATGGCTACACCTTC. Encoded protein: CASSYSSGRVNYGYTF.

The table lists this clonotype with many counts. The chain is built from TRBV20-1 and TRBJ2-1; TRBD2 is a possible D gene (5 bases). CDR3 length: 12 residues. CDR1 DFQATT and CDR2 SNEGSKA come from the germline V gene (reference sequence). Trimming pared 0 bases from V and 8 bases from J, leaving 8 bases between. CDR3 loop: CSARDSGYEQFF. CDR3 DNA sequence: TGCAGTGCTAGAGACTCGGGGTATGAGCAGTTCTTC.

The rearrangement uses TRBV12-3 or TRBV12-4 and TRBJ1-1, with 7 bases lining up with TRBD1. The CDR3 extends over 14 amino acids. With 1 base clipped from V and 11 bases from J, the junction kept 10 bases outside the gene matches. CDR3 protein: CASSLEVQGSGAFF. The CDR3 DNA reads TGTGCCAGCAGTTTAGAAGTACAGGGGAGTGGTGCTTTCTTT.

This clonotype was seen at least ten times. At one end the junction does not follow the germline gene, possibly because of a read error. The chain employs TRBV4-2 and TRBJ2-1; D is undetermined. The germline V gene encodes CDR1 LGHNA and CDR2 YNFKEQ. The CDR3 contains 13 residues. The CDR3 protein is CASSQRPYDEQFF. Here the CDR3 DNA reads TGTGCCAGCAGCCAAAGGCCCTACGATGAGCAGTTCTTC.

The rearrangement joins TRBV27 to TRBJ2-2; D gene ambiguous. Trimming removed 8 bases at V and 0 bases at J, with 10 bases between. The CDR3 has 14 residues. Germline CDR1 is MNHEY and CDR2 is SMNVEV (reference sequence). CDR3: CASRTETNTGELFF. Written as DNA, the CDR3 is TGTGCCAGCCGTACCGAAACGAACACCGGGGAGCTGTTTTTT.

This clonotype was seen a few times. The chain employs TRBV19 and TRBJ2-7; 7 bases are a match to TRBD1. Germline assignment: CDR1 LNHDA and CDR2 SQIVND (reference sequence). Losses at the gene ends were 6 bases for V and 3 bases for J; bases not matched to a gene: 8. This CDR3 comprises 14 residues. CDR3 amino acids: CASSPGQTNYEQYF. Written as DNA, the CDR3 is TGTGCCAGTAGCCCGGGACAGACCAACTACGAGCAGTACTTC.

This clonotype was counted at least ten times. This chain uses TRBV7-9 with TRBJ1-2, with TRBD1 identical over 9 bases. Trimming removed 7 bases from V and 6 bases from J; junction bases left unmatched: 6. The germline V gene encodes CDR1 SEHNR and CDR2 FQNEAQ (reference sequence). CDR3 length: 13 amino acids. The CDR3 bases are TGTGCCAGCACCAAACAGGGGGCAAATGGCTACACCTTC. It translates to CASTKQGANGYTF.

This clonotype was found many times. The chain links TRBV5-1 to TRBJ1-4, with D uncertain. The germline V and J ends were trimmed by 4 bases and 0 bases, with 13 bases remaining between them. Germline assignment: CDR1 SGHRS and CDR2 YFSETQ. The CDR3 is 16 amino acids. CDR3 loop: CASSASILATNEKLFF. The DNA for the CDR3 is TGCGCCAGCAGCGCCTCCATTTTGGCAACTAATGAAAAACTGTTTTTT.

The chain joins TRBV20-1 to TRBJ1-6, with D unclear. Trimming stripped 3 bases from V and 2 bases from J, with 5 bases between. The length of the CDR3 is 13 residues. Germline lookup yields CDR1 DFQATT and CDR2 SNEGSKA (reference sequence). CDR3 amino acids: CSASGTYNSPLHF. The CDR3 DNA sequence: TGCAGTGCTAGTGGTACCTATAATTCACCCCTCCACTTT.

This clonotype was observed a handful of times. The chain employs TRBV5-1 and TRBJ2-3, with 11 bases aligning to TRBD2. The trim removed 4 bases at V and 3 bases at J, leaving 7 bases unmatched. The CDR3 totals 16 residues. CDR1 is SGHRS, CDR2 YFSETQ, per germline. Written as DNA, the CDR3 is TGCGCCAGCAGCGGGGGACTAGCGGCGAAAACAGATACGCAGTATTTT. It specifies CASSGGLAAKTDTQYF.

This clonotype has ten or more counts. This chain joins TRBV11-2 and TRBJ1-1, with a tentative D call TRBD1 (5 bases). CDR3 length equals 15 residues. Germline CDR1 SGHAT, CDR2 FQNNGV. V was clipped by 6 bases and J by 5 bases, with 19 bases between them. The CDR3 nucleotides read TGTGCCAGCAGGGGGACGAGGAGACCACGAACTGAAGCTTTCTTT. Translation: CASRGTRRPRTEAFF.

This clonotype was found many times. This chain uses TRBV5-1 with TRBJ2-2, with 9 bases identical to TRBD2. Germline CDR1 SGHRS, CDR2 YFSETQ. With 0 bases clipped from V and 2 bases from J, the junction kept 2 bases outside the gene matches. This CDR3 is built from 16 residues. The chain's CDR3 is CASSLVAGDNTGELFF. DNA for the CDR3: TGCGCCAGCAGCTTGGTAGCGGGAGACAACACCGGGGAGCTGTTTTTT.

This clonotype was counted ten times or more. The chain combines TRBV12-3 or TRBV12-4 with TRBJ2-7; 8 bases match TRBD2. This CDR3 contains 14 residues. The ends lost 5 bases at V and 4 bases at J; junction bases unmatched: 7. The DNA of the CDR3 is TGTGCCAGCAGTCGTAGCGGGACTCCGTACGAGCAGTACTTC. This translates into CASSRSGTPYEQYF.